A selection of T cell receptor beta chains follows, all from one sample in a study of CD8 T cells in ankylosing spondylitis. TCRdb re-called the 5' RACE reads with MiXCR, one entry per CDR3 protein. The sample carries about 510,000 distinct CDR3 sequences, roughly 5.3% recorded once. Sequenced: blood, either unsorted or a sorted T cell fraction (not recorded which). The source is a male donor with ankylosing spondylitis. Both conserved end residues are part of each CDR3. D genes are given only for firm matches. Where a row states a size, it is once, few, many or the class of an expanded clone; other rows omit it.

D	size	V	J	CDR3	DNA
TRBD2	many	TRBV4-3	TRBJ2-1	CASSPGGWDSYNEQFF	TGCGCCAGCAGCCCGGGGGGATGGGACTCCTACAATGAGCAGTTCTTC
NA	many	TRBV28	TRBJ1-5	CASRAFSNQPQHF	TGTGCCAGCAGAGCCTTTAGCAATCAGCCCCAGCATTTT
NA	many	TRBV6-2/TRBV6-3	TRBJ1-5	CASSLGGPQHF	TGTGCCAGCAGTTTAGGGGGTCCCCAGCATTTT
TRBD2	many	TRBV4-2	TRBJ2-7	CASSPGGSGRAGEQYF	TGTGCCAGCAGCCCGGGTGGAAGCGGGAGGGCGGGGGAGCAGTACTTC
NA	NA	TRBV29-1	TRBJ2-5	CSVEEDQETQYF	TGCAGCGTTGAAGAGGACCAAGAGACCCAGTACTTC
TRBD1	many	TRBV4-1	TRBJ2-7	CASSQGQEYEQYF	TGCGCCAGCAGCCAGGGACAGGAGTACGAGCAGTACTTC
NA	NA	TRBV7-9	TRBJ1-1	CASSFGGGGTEAFF	TGTGCCAGCAGCTTTGGTGGCGGGGGGACTGAAGCTTTCTTT
TRBD2	many	TRBV7-9	TRBJ2-1	CASSWEGSSYNEQFF	TGTGCCAGCAGCTGGGAGGGGAGCTCCTACAATGAGCAGTTCTTC
TRBD1	many	TRBV18	TRBJ1-1	CASSQSTGHNTEAFF	TGTGCCAGCTCACAATCGACAGGGCACAACACTGAAGCTTTCTTT
TRBD1	many	TRBV20-1	TRBJ2-2	CSAVTGGGGELFF	TGCAGTGCGGTAACAGGGGGCGGCGGGGAGCTGTTTTTT
NA	few	TRBV2	TRBJ2-3	CASSSGPGDTQYF	TGTGCCAGCAGTTCTGGCCCGGGAGATACGCAGTATTTT
NA	many	TRBV12-3/TRBV12-4	TRBJ2-1	CASSLGPFYNEQFF	TGTGCCAGCAGTTTAGGCCCCTTTTACAATGAGCAGTTCTTC
NA	many	TRBV24-1	TRBJ2-3	CATSRGDTQYF	TGTGCCACATCTAGGGGGGATACGCAGTATTTT
NA	many	TRBV12-3/TRBV12-4	TRBJ1-1	CASSFRGSTEAFF	TGTGCCAGCAGTTTTAGGGGGAGCACTGAAGCTTTCTTT
NA	many	TRBV28	TRBJ2-1	CASSPGLPNEQFF	TGTGCCAGCAGCCCGGGATTACCTAATGAGCAGTTCTTC
TRBD2	many	TRBV7-8	TRBJ2-5	CASSLVRLAGRETQYF	TGTGCCAGCAGCTTAGTACGTCTAGCGGGAAGAGAGACCCAGTACTTC
NA	many	TRBV28	TRBJ2-7	CASSLLGGEQYF	TGTGCCAGCAGTTTATTAGGAGGGGAGCAGTACTTC
NA	many	TRBV7-9	TRBJ1-1	CASSLGPPEAFF	TGTGCCAGCAGCTTAGGACCCCCTGAAGCTTTCTTT
TRBD2	many	TRBV7-9	TRBJ2-5	CASSFGRVVGETQYF	TGTGCCAGCAGCTTCGGGAGGGTCGTAGGAGAGACCCAGTACTTC
TRBD2	NA	TRBV7-2	TRBJ2-7	CASSLELAGGRYEQYF	TGTGCCAGCAGCTTAGAACTAGCGGGAGGAAGGTACGAGCAGTACTTC
TRBD2	many	TRBV29-1	TRBJ2-1	CSVGVGRGYNEQFF	TGCAGCGTTGGAGTCGGGAGGGGGTACAATGAGCAGTTCTTC
NA	many	TRBV7-2	TRBJ1-1	CASSLNSANTEAFF	TGTGCCAGCAGCTTAAATTCTGCGAACACTGAAGCTTTCTTT
NA	many	TRBV6-2/TRBV6-3	TRBJ2-5	CASSYSILATKETQYF	TGTGCCAGCAGTTACTCGATATTAGCCACGAAAGAGACCCAGTACTTC
NA	many	TRBV7-9	TRBJ2-7	CASSLGGLDQYF	TGTGCCAGCAGCTTGGGGGGGCTCGACCAGTACTTC
NA	many	TRBV10-3	TRBJ2-7	CAISESNRDYEQYF	TGTGCCATCAGTGAGTCGAACCGGGACTACGAGCAGTACTTC
NA	many	TRBV12-3/TRBV12-4	TRBJ2-5	CASSLAGWETQYF	TGTGCCAGCAGTTTAGCTGGGTGGGAGACCCAGTACTTC
TRBD1	many	TRBV6-1	TRBJ1-5	CASSGQGSNQPQHF	TGTGCCAGCAGCGGACAGGGAAGCAATCAGCCCCAGCATTTT
TRBD2	NA	TRBV6-2/TRBV6-3	TRBJ2-5	CASRTGLAGVWETQYF	TGTGCCAGCAGGACGGGACTAGCGGGAGTGTGGGAGACCCAGTACTTC
NA	many	TRBV12-3/TRBV12-4	TRBJ2-1	CASSRDRAYNEQFF	TGTGCCAGCAGCCGGGACCGAGCCTACAATGAGCAGTTCTTC
NA	few	TRBV2	TRBJ2-5	CASRRSAGETQYF	TGTGCCAGCCGTCGATCCGCGGGAGAGACCCAGTACTTC
TRBD2	few	TRBV3-1	TRBJ2-4	CASSQGASGVLAKNIQYF	TGTGCCAGCAGCCAAGGAGCTAGCGGGGTCCTAGCCAAAAACATTCAGTACTTC
TRBD1	few	TRBV5-4	TRBJ1-2	CASSRDRGGHGGGYTF	TGTGCCAGCAGCAGAGACAGGGGAGGGCATGGGGGAGGCTACACCTTC
NA	many	TRBV7-2	TRBJ2-1	CASSLSPVSSYNEQFF	TGTGCCAGCAGCTTATCCCCAGTGAGCTCCTACAATGAGCAGTTCTTC
NA	many	TRBV29-1	TRBJ2-7	CSVAGGTSYEQYF	TGCAGCGTTGCAGGAGGTACCTCCTACGAGCAGTACTTC
NA	many	TRBV29-1	TRBJ2-5	CSVAITQETQYF	TGCAGCGTGGCCATAACACAAGAGACCCAGTACTTC
NA	many	TRBV5-1	TRBJ2-5	CASSFTGPQETQYF	TGCGCCAGCAGCTTTACAGGACCCCAAGAGACCCAGTACTTC
NA	many	TRBV4-3	TRBJ2-2	CASSQFGGAYTGELFF	TGCGCCAGCAGCCAGTTTGGGGGGGCCTACACCGGGGAGCTGTTTTTT
NA	NA	TRBV20-1	TRBJ2-5	CSAREGRWAETQYF	TGCAGTGCTAGAGAGGGACGTTGGGCGGAGACCCAGTACTTC
TRBD1	many	TRBV7-2	TRBJ2-3	CASSLRGPGQGTDTQYF	TGTGCCAGCAGCTTACGGGGACCGGGACAGGGGACAGATACGCAGTATTTT
TRBD1	few	TRBV5-1	TRBJ2-3	CASSVTGGGGDTQYF	TGCGCCAGCAGCGTGACAGGGGGTGGGGGAGATACGCAGTATTTT
NA	many	TRBV11-2	TRBJ2-7	CASSLDFGERRRTYEQYF	TGTGCCAGCAGCTTAGATTTCGGGGAAAGGCGACGGACCTACGAGCAGTACTTC
NA	many	TRBV7-3	TRBJ2-2	CASSLPRAGEAGELFF	TGTGCCAGCAGCTTACCACGAGCAGGGGAGGCCGGGGAGCTGTTTTTT
TRBD2	many	TRBV27	TRBJ2-7	CASRRASGYYEQYF	TGTGCCAGCAGAAGGGCTAGCGGGTACTACGAGCAGTACTTC
NA	many	TRBV20-1	TRBJ1-6	CSARDHSSIYNSPLHF	TGCAGTGCTAGGGACCATTCTTCAATTTATAATTCACCCCTCCACTTT
NA	many	TRBV7-2	TRBJ2-1	CASSFSVSDDNEQFF	TGTGCCAGCAGCTTTTCGGTCTCAGACGACAATGAGCAGTTCTTC
NA	many	TRBV7-2	TRBJ2-3	CASSSRFGIYSTDTQYF	TGTGCCAGCAGCTCCCGATTTGGGATATATAGCACAGATACGCAGTATTTT
TRBD1	few	TRBV5-1	TRBJ2-2	CASSLGQERTGELFF	TGCGCCAGCAGCTTAGGACAGGAACGGACCGGGGAGCTGTTTTTT
NA	many	TRBV4-2	TRBJ2-2	CASSPGLYANTGELFF	TGTGCCAGCAGCCCAGGACTATACGCGAACACCGGGGAGCTGTTTTTT
TRBD2	many	TRBV20-1	TRBJ2-7	CSESGGSGEQYF	TGCAGTGAATCGGGAGGGTCAGGCGAGCAGTACTTC